The 8 T cell receptor beta chains listed next were all sequenced from one sample in a study of cytomegalovirus exposure and HLA in healthy donors. Primers included in the PCR were 60 Vbeta and 13 Jbeta primers. Clones were sequenced by immunoSEQ multiplex PCR, and TCRdb holds only the in-frame ones, with some missing. The repertoire table contains 65,000 to 95,000 clones. What was sequenced was PBMCs. The receptors originated from a woman aged 60-75 years in good health and CMV-seronegative.

The rearrangement links TRBV10-2 to TRBJ2-7, with D perhaps TRBD2 (5 bases). Germline CDR1 is WSHSY and CDR2 is SAAADI. Trimming stripped 4 bases from V and 0 bases from J, with 10 bases between. The CDR3 has 14 residues. The CDR3 sequence is CASSATGSSYEQYF. The CDR3 DNA reads TGCGCCAGCAGTGCGACTGGGAGCTCCTACGAGCAGTACTTC.

The rearrangement links TRBV28 to TRBJ2-3; tentatively, D is TRBD2 (6 bases). The V gene's germline CDR1 is MDHEN and CDR2 SYDVKM. The V end was cut by 7 bases, the J end by 2 bases, with 13 bases between. The CDR3 extends over 14 amino acids. CDR3 nucleotides: TGTGCCAGCATACCAGCGGGCCTCACAGATACGCAGTATTTT. Translating gives CASIPAGLTDTQYF. The whole variable domain, filled in from reference TRBV28 and TRBJ2-3, reads DVKVTQSSRYLVKRTGEKVFLECVQDMDHENMFWYRQDPGLGLRLIYFSYDVKMKEKGDIPEGYSVSREKKERFSLILESASTNQTSMYLCASIPAGLTDTQYFGPGTRLTVL.

This rearrangement joins TRBV6-5 to TRBJ2-7; tentatively, D is TRBD2 (5 bases). V was trimmed by 5 bases and J by 0 bases, leaving 14 bases between them. This CDR3 is 15 amino acids long. Germline lookup yields CDR1 MNHEY and CDR2 SVGAGI. CDR3 DNA sequence: TGTGCCAGCAGTCCCACCCCGGGGAGCTCCTACGAGCAGTACTTC. Its translation is CASSPTPGSSYEQYF.

The chain couples TRBV27 to TRBJ1-1; 7 bases match TRBD1. This CDR3 comprises 14 residues. Germline CDR1 reads MNHEY; CDR2 reads SMNVEV (reference sequence). V lost 5 bases to trimming and J lost 4 bases; unmatched junction nucleotides: 7. The DNA of the CDR3 is TGTGCCAGCAGTAAAACAGACAGGGTCACTGAAGCTTTCTTT. It is translated as CASSKTDRVTEAFF.

V gene TRBV9 combines with J gene TRBJ1-2; 9 nucleotides match TRBD1. The CDR3 is 13 residues long. With 4 bases clipped from V and 4 bases from J, the junction kept 2 bases outside the gene matches. Germline V gives CDR1 SGDLS, CDR2 YYNGEE. The CDR3 reads CASSSGQGYGYTF. In DNA form, the CDR3 reads TGTGCCAGCAGCTCGGGACAGGGCTATGGCTACACCTTC.

V gene TRBV6-1 combines with J gene TRBJ1-5; D gene unclear. Germline CDR1 and CDR2: MNHNS and SASEGT. The ends were cut back, 4 bases at V and 7 bases at J, with 20 bases in the middle. The CDR3 spans 16 residues. CDR3 protein: CASSAILGRVGQPQHF. The CDR3 nucleotides are TGTGCCAGCAGTGCTATTTTGGGGAGAGTAGGACAGCCCCAGCATTTT.

The J gene is TRBJ2-1, the V gene TRBV2; 10 bases are shared with TRBD2. Unmatched junction bases numbered 7, after V lost 8 bases and J lost 3 bases. The germline V gene has CDR1 SNHLY and CDR2 FYNNEI. The CDR3 is 15 amino acids. CDR3 amino acids: CASQLAGGYYNEQFF. The CDR3 coding sequence is TGTGCCAGCCAGTTAGCGGGAGGTTACTACAATGAGCAGTTCTTC.

V and J are TRBV19 and TRBJ2-3; a weak D match, TRBD2 (6 bases). Looked up from germline, CDR1 is LNHDA and CDR2 is SQIVND (reference sequence). The CDR3 totals 14 residues. Trimming stripped 5 bases from V and 8 bases from J, with 17 bases between. The CDR3 is CASSAGLTMPTQYF. The CDR3 bases are TGTGCCAGTAGTGCCGGACTAACGATGCCTACGCAGTATTTT.